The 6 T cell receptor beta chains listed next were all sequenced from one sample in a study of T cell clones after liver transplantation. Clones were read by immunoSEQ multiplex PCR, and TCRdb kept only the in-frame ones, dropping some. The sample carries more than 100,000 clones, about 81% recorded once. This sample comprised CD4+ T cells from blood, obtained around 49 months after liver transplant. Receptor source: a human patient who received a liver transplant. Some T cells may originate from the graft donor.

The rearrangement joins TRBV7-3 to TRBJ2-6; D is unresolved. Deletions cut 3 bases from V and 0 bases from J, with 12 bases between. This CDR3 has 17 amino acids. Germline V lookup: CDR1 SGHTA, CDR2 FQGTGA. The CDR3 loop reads CASSFLPGPSGANVLTF. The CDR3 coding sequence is TGTGCCAGCAGCTTTCTCCCGGGTCCCTCTGGGGCCAACGTCCTGACTTTC.

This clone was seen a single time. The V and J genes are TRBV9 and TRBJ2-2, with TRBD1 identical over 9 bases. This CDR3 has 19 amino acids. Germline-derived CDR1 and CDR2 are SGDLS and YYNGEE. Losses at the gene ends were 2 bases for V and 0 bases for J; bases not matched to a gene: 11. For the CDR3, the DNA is TGTGCCAGCAGCGTGGCTTGGGGACAGGGACTACCGAACACCGGGGAGCTGTTTTTT. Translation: CASSVAWGQGLPNTGELFF.

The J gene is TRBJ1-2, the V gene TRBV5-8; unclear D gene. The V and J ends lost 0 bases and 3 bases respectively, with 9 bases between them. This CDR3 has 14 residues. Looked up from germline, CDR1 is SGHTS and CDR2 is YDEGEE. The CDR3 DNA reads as TGTGCCAGCAGCTTGGGGCAGGCATACTATGGCTACACCTTC. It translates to CASSLGQAYYGYTF.

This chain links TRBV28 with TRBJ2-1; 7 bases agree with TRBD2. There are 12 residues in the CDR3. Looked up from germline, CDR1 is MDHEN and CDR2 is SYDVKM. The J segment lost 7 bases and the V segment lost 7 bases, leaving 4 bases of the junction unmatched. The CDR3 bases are TGTGCCAGCATCGGGGGAGGGAATGAGCAGTTCTTC. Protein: CASIGGGNEQFF.

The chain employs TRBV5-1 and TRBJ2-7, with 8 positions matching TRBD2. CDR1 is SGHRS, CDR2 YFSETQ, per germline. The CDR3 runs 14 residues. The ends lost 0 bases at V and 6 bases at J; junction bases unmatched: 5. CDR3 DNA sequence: TGCGCCAGCAGCTTGGCGTCTAGCGGGTTCGAGCAGTACTTC. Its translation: CASSLASSGFEQYF.

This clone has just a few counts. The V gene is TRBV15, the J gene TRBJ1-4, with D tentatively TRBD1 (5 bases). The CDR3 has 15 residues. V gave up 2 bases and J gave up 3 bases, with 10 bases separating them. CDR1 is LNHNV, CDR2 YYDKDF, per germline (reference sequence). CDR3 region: CATSRPGRANEKLFF. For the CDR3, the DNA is TGTGCCACCAGCAGACCCGGCAGGGCTAATGAAAAACTGTTTTTT.